This T cell receptor beta chain stems from a study of T-cell memory formation after mild COVID-19. General study points: Clones contracting day 15 to 85 were balanced CD4/CD8; later expanders leaned CD4+.

Points on this clonotype: The antigen is unknown.

Each CDR3 protein gets one entry after TCRdb re-called the 5' RACE reads with MiXCR. The repertoire holds over 450,000 distinct CDR3 sequences, approximately 20% seen once, with under 15% in the top ten. The CDR3 contains 12 residues. Germline V lookup: CDR1 DFQATT, CDR2 SNEGSKA (reference sequence). Trimming left V 2 bases short and J 3 bases short, with 8 bases between. The chain has TRBV20-1 and TRBJ2-7; D tentatively fits TRBD1 or TRBD2 (5 bases each). The TCR comes from an adult woman who had mild COVID-19 (a few samples of this study predate the infection). Cell type and time point are not known. The source material was PBMCs or a T cell subset sorted from them (not recorded which). The CDR3 nucleotides are TGCAGTGCTAGAAGGGACCTCTACGAGCAGTACTTC. This translates into CSARRDLYEQYF.